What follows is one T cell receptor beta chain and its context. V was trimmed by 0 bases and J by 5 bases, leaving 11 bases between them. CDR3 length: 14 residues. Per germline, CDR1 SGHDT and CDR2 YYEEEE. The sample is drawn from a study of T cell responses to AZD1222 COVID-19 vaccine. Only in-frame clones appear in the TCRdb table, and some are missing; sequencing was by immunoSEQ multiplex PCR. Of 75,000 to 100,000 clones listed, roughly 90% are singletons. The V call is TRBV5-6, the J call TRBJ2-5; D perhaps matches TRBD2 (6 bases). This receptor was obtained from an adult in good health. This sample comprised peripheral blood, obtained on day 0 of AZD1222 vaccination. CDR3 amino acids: CASSLGTGDETQYF. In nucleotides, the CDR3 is TGTGCCAGCAGCTTGGGGACGGGGGACGAGACCCAGTACTTC.